One T cell receptor (beta chain) is described in this entry. The antigen this receptor binds is unknown. Base qualities are missing; no much larger clone stands one base away. The cohort was made up of about 670 healthy bone marrow donors. All cohort members were sampled while nominally healthy, although unrecorded immune exposures were likely present. The donor tested CMV seronegative and was one of the 352 seronegative cohort members. Every donor gave a peripheral blood sample, and the peripheral blood mononuclear cells from that sample were used for TCR beta sequencing. The Qiagen DNeasy Blood Extraction Kit was used to extract genomic DNA from the blood cell samples. Library generation was performed with the immunoSEQ multiplex PCR assay. For the multiplex PCR, a mixture combining 60 forward primers for TCR Vbeta segments and 13 reverse primers for TCR Jbeta segments was used. The CDR3 region of rearranged TCR beta genes was amplified from genomic DNA by a multiplex PCR assay. On the Illumina HiSeq System, the amplified TCR beta libraries were sequenced as 87-base-pair reads. As for how the authors treated the data: A later analysis tallied tens of millions of unique TCR beta chains across the approximately 670 repertoires, and about 10 million of those chains were shared by two or more donors. Raw reads were error-corrected and collapsed into unique sequences with a nearest-neighbor algorithm that merged closely related sequences to remove PCR and sequencing errors. To assign V, D and J gene segments, CDR3 sequences were aligned to IMGT reference sequences. For a sequence to be retained, a match of at least six nucleotides to both a V gene segment and a J gene segment was required. Rearrangements were classified as productive when the CDR3 lacked stop codons and remained in frame with V and J, and all other rearrangements were classified as non-productive. Following IMGT convention, CDR3 was defined as the stretch from the second conserved V-encoded cysteine to the conserved J-encoded phenylalanine. In an earlier analysis of around 540 of the donors, sequences lacking an unambiguous match to a single V gene segment were excluded. In an earlier analysis of 587 of the donors, V segments were called functional above 56.7% productive rearrangements and were called segregating when the between-donor standard deviation exceeded 5%. To diagnose cytomegalovirus status from the catalog of TCR beta chain sequences, a statistical classification framework was built. In a later analysis, V and J genes were assigned by comparing TCR nucleotide sequences against IMGT/GENE-DB human TR gene sequences. In a later analysis, CDR3 sequences and most-parsimonious VDJ recombination scenarios were assigned using the TCRdist pipeline. In a later analysis, each TCR beta chain was defined by its CDR3 amino acid sequence together with its V-gene family, and reads without a unique V-gene family were excluded. In a later analysis, fewer than 650 highly shared, low-generation-probability nucleotide sequences were removed to address suspected cross-contamination and a sequencing artifact. For each public chain, a later analysis derived a clonal expansion index from normalized ranks of inferred template counts within each repertoire. In a later analysis, generation probabilities were computed with a VDJ recombination model fitted to out-of-frame rearrangements, and the resulting probabilities were checked against IGoR. In a later analysis, TCR-TCR, TCR-HLA and TCR-CMV co-occurrence was scored with hypergeometric tests, and a repertoire-size bias correction was applied to TCR pairs. A later analysis estimated false discovery rates by permuting HLA or CMV assignments 20 times. A later analysis grouped co-occurring TCRs with DBSCAN, adding TCRdist sequence similarity when clustering within HLA-allele-positive subsets. For co-occurrence clustering, repertoires with fewer than 30,000 or more than 120,000 public chains were excluded, along with roughly 5 repertoires with anomalous nucleotide sharing. TCRdb obtained this table from immuneACCESS and retained in-frame rearrangements with V and J assigned. These tables miss some clones; where compared with another copy, unresolved V genes account for less than half of the shortfall, and the remainder is unexplained. The V and J calls and clone size were taken over from that table, and D and trimming were inferred from the DNA. A total of approximately 150,000 clones appear in this sample, 78% of them only once. The ten biggest clones cover roughly 2.9% of the sample.

The data derive from a study of cytomegalovirus exposure and HLA in healthy donors (dated by TCRdb to 2015 to 2018). Concerning the study at large: An earlier analysis of roughly 570 of the donors reported 276 Gb of sequence data and 117 million unique TCR beta sequences obtained from about 180 million T cells. Among the roughly 390 genotyped donors, approximately 77% belonged to the genetic ancestry cluster associated with self-reported Caucasian donors. The T cell repertoires of 666 subjects were profiled by immunosequencing and related to cytomegalovirus serostatus. Four or five DR-DQ haplotypes were treated as single units for association and clustering because of strong linkage in the cohort. An early release that covered some 630 HLA-typed donors contained around 300 gigabases of sequencing data and around 85 million unique TCR sequences. A separate validation cohort of some 130 different subjects was used in addition to the roughly 670-subject first cohort. In a later analysis, previously published TCR beta repertoires from more than 500 donors were re-analyzed and high-resolution HLA genotyping was added so that TCR occurrence patterns could be studied. The study aimed to test whether cataloging public T cell receptors could reveal signatures of past pathogen exposure. Among several hundred genotyped donors of the cohort, an average of roughly 230,000 unique TCR beta nucleotide sequences was sequenced per donor, of which about 19% were non-productive. High-throughput TCR immunosequencing, statistical association of individual TCRs with disease status, and machine learning were combined to predict cytomegalovirus infection status. A later genetic analysis used genome-wide SNP genotypes for about three fifths of the 666 donors, treating that subset as a discovery cohort. The number of typed donors differed by locus: about 620-630 for A, B, C, DRB1 and DQB1; some 500 for DQA1; roughly 600 for DPA1; and about 470 for DPB1. Class I and class II HLA loci were covered by the typing at four-digit resolution. All discovery cohort repertoires had been generated on a single sequencing platform. In the later analysis, no new phenotypic data were used to find candidate immune exposures; instead, reliance was placed on TCR beta sequences and their occurrence across donors. In an earlier analysis of about 590 of the donors, high-throughput TCR beta sequencing was used to judge whether each TCR beta V gene segment behaved as functional or pseudogenic. Donor age, sex, ethnicity and CMV serostatus were compiled together with the repertoire data. Here is what the overall study found, with its caveats: Linkage disequilibrium might explain the correlated functional status among segregating V segments, but an unknown experimental factor could not be excluded. A total of about 150 TCR beta chains were listed by the study as associated with cytomegalovirus. While some public TCRs were present in many individuals, most TCR sequences turned up only very rarely across donors. In an earlier analysis of approximately 600 of the donors, most TCR beta V segments were observed in productive rearrangements about 90% or about 30% of the time, broadly matching IMGT annotations. Some IMGT-functional V segments, including TRBV6-2 and TRBV6-3, could not be distinguished by the 87-base-pair reads and were therefore excluded. A group of highly shared sequence variants was considered likely to be a technical artifact of the sequencing pipeline. In a later genetic analysis, a missense DCLRE1C variant was associated with V-gene and J-gene trimming of TCR beta chains, and the association was replicated in an independent cohort. Because counts were too low, about 18 rarely observed V segments, including chromosome 9 orphons, were excluded from the earlier analysis of fewer than 650 of the donors. A later analysis associated roughly 17,000 TCR beta sequences with specific HLA alleles at a false discovery rate of 0.05. In vitro tests confirmed that three of the cytomegalovirus-associated TCR beta chains recognize cytomegalovirus antigens. A later genetic analysis reported fewer N-insertions in productive TCRs among donors in an Asian-associated ancestry cluster than the roughly 640-donor mean. Most CMV-associated TCR beta chains appeared to be HLA-restricted in a later analysis, and the HLA associations seemed to be driven largely by CMV exposure. Because some donors lacked HLA typing at each locus, the association tests relied only on the typed subset. Sequencing depth was assumed to be roughly uniform across donors in the presence/absence analyses, though that assumption may not hold. A further reported finding was that TCR beta sequences accurately predicted the HLA-A and HLA-B alleles for most subjects in the first cohort. In a later analysis, TCR association rates were found to vary across HLA loci, with the most associated TCRs seen for DRB1 alleles and the fewest for HLA-C alleles. For the cohort, immune exposure information was limited to CMV serostatus. When HLA alleles, especially DR and DQ, strongly co-occurred, attributing TCR associations to individual alleles was difficult. In a later analysis, HLA-associated TCR beta chains were found to be more clonally expanded and to have lower generation probabilities than equally common non-associated chains. The cohort was sequenced for TCR beta chains only, and without alpha or paired-chain data the features that could be detected were limited. In both the original and validation cohorts, the classifier was reported to diagnose cytomegalovirus status with high specificity and sensitivity. According to the authors, the approach could potentially be generalized to other disease states and immunological phenotypes. A later analysis reported that several top co-occurrence clusters appeared linked to parvovirus B19, influenza, CMV and Epstein-Barr virus.

The CDR1 and CDR2 encoded by the germline V gene (reference sequence) are MNHEY and SMNVEV. The CDR3 starts with the cysteine, ends with the phenylalanine, and has 13 residues. This entry keeps only the CDR3 DNA: 39 bases, framed from base 1. Trimming removed 2 bases from V and 4 bases from J, leaving 5 bases between the germline ends. The receptor was isolated from a female donor in good health and CMV-seronegative. Sequencing was performed on PBMCs. The chain employs TRBV27 and TRBJ2-2, with the D segment identity uncertain. The DNA reads TGTGCCAGCAGTTTACGGTTCACCGGGGAGCTGTTTTTT. Translation gives CASSLRFTGELFF.